Ten or more counts support the clone carrying this T cell receptor (beta chain). Looked up from germline, CDR1 is SQVTM and CDR2 is ANQGSEA. After removal of 4 bases from V and 5 bases from J, the junction contained 5 bases not matched to a gene. CDR3 length equals 13 residues. The data originate from a study of spatial heterogeneity in lung cancer. In TCRdb, the 5' RACE reads were re-called with MiXCR into one record per CDR3 protein. The sample lists 20,000 to 30,000 distinct CDR3 sequences, 4.5% to 5.5% occurring once. Sample time point: sample taken at primary tumor resection. The study sequenced unsorted whole RNA from tumor, nontumor lung or frozen PBMC. A total of fewer than 80 untreated early-stage non-small cell lung cancer patients served as donors.

Sequencing was performed on PBMCs, taken at surgery. This receptor was obtained from a male donor with early-stage non-small cell lung cancer. V gene TRBV29-1 combines with J gene TRBJ2-1, with 7 bases identical to TRBD2. CDR3 sequence (DNA): TGCAGCGTTGGGCCTAGCGGAAACAATGAGCAGTTCTTC. Translation gives CSVGPSGNNEQFF.